These 28 T cell receptor beta chains share one sample of origin, sequenced in a study of T cell repertoires in cytomegalovirus infection. TCRdb re-derived calls from the reads in MiXCR, one entry per CDR3 protein. The sample lists 800,000 to 950,000 distinct CDR3 sequences, approximately 30% occurring once. Antigens of these TCRs are unknown. The sample in question was cultured CD8+ T cells from PBMCs, obtained from culture after CMV antigen stimulation. These receptor sequences come from a human donor in good health (CMV status not recorded). Some clones in this sample may be carry-over from other donors' samples.

The rearrangement joins TRBV19 to TRBJ1-2; tentatively, D is TRBD1 (5 bases). CDR1 and CDR2 from the germline V gene are LNHDA and SQIVND (reference sequence). The CDR3 is 20 residues long. Trimming removed 5 bases from V and 3 bases from J, with 31 bases in between. The DNA of the CDR3 is TGTGCCAGTAGTCCATTCTCCGCGACGATCGCAGGGACGCTGGACTATGGCTACACCTTC. Translation: CASSPFSATIAGTLDYGYTF.

The gene calls are TRBV11-3 and TRBJ2-1; weak D call: TRBD2 (6 bases). Between the trimmed V and J ends, which lost 4 bases and 4 bases, there was a span of 14 bases. The CDR3 has 15 amino acids. The germline V gene encodes CDR1 SGHNT and CDR2 YENEEA. The CDR3 here is CASSSGRNAYNEQFF. CDR3 DNA: TGTGCCAGCAGCTCGGGGAGGAATGCGTACAATGAGCAGTTCTTC.

This rearrangement joins TRBV19 to TRBJ2-7, with a weak D call TRBD1 (6 bases). CDR3 size: 14 residues. The germline V and J ends were trimmed by 5 bases and 1 base, with 12 bases remaining between them. Germline CDR1 is LNHDA and CDR2 is SQIVND (reference sequence). In DNA, the CDR3 is TGTGCCAGTAGTTCCGGGACAAATTCCTACGAGCAGTACTTC. It is translated as CASSSGTNSYEQYF.

The CDR3 is CASSQVGQGETTEAFF. The CDR3 nucleotides are TGTGCCAGCAGCCAAGTTGGACAGGGCGAAACCACTGAAGCTTTCTTT. The chain couples TRBV4-2 to TRBJ1-1; TRBD1 matches 8 bases. The ends lost 1 base at V and 4 bases at J; junction bases unmatched: 8. Germline V gene sequence: CDR1 LGHNA, CDR2 YNFKEQ. CDR3 length: 16 amino acids.

On this clonotype: A read error may explain this, as a much larger clone is one base away. The V and J genes are TRBV9 and TRBJ1-2, with TRBD1 as a possible D gene (6 bases). CDR3 length equals 12 residues. The germline gives CDR1 SGDLS, CDR2 YYNGEE. Trimming cost V 3 bases and J 4 bases, with 7 bases left between them. The CDR3 nucleotides read TGTGCCAGCAGCGCAGGGGTCTATGGCTACACCTTC. Its protein is CASSAGVYGYTF.

This clonotype has a single count. The rearrangement uses TRBV19 and TRBJ1-5; TRBD1 is a possible D gene (5 bases). The CDR3 runs 15 residues. Trimming removed 4 bases from V and 2 bases from J, with 12 bases in between. CDR1 and CDR2 (germline): LNHDA, SQIVND (reference sequence). The CDR3 here is CASSTYDSGNQPQHF. The DNA of the CDR3 is TGTGCCAGTAGTACCTATGACAGTGGCAATCAGCCCCAGCATTTT.

This clonotype was seen many times. The CDR3 DNA reads TGTGCCAGCAGTCCTAGAAAACAGGGTAAACTTTATGACGAGCAGTACTTC. This codes for CASSPRKQGKLYDEQYF. The rearrangement links TRBV6-1 to TRBJ2-7, with D possibly TRBD1 on 6 matching bases. V was trimmed by 5 bases and J by 5 bases, leaving 25 bases between them. Germline CDR1 MNHNS, CDR2 SASEGT. The CDR3 is made up of 17 amino acids.

The V and J genes are TRBV27 and TRBJ1-2; 9 bases line up with TRBD1. The trim removed 5 bases at V and 7 bases at J, leaving 11 bases unmatched. The CDR3 is 15 residues long. CDR1 and CDR2 (germline): MNHEY, SMNVEV (reference sequence). DNA for the CDR3: TGTGCCAGCAGTCTCGGGACAGGGAAGAGGGGTGGCTACACCTTC. Translating gives CASSLGTGKRGGYTF.

The chain recombines TRBV14 with TRBJ2-5, with D hard to call. Germline loops: CDR1 SGHDN, CDR2 FVKESK. The CDR3 has 11 amino acids. Between the trimmed V and J ends, which lost 6 bases and 5 bases, there was a span of 7 bases. DNA of the CDR3: TGTGCCAGCAGGTCGGACGAGACCCAGTACTTC. Amino acids: CASRSDETQYF.

Concerning this clonotype itself: A read error may account for a junction end that differs from germline. The V and J genes are TRBV4-1 and TRBJ2-5; D possibly uses TRBD1 or TRBD2 (5 bases each). Germline loops: CDR1 MGHRA, CDR2 YSYEKL. The CDR3 covers 16 residues. DNA of the CDR3: TGCTCCAGCAGCCAAGATCGGAGAGGGGTCCAAGAGACCCAGTACTTC. It specifies CSSSQDRRGVQETQYF.

V usage is TRBV10-3 and J usage is TRBJ1-2; 8 nucleotides match TRBD1. V trimming: 2 bases; J trimming: 5 bases; junction bases outside the gene matches: 10. From germline, CDR1 is ENHRY and CDR2 SYGVKD. This CDR3 is built from 16 residues. CDR3 amino acids: CAISEKLDRDFYGYTF. As DNA, the CDR3 is TGTGCCATCAGTGAGAAATTGGACAGGGACTTTTATGGCTACACCTTC.

This clonotype was observed many times. The chain couples TRBV7-8 to TRBJ2-1; 10 bases agree with TRBD2. The CDR3 consists of 20 residues. The germline CDR1 and CDR2 sequences are SGHVS and FQNEAQ. The V and J ends lost 0 bases and 4 bases, in that order; junction bases with no gene match: 15. The DNA of the CDR3 is TGTGCCAGCAGCTTAGCTCCTGCGGGTCTACTAGCGGGGTTTTACAATGAGCAGTTCTTC. This sequence encodes CASSLAPAGLLAGFYNEQFF.

In this sample, this clonotype turned up a few times. The genes are TRBV6-2 or TRBV6-3 and TRBJ2-1; TRBD2 matches 8 bases. With V trimmed by 6 bases and J by 3 bases, 7 bases remained unmatched. This CDR3 is 15 amino acids long. Germline values: CDR1 MNHEY, CDR2 SVGEGT. The DNA of the CDR3 is TGTGCCAGCAGCTCGCGGGGGGCGGTCTACAATGAGCAGTTCTTC. Translation: CASSSRGAVYNEQFF.

The chain combines TRBV7-6 with TRBJ2-1, with 10 bases fitting TRBD2. The CDR3 length is 17 residues. Trimming at V came to 2 bases and at J to 3 bases, leaving 7 bases not matched to a gene. Germline V CDR1 and CDR2: SGHVS, FNYEAQ. The CDR3 spells CASSLLTSGFLYNEQFF. The CDR3 DNA is TGTGCCAGCAGCTTATTGACTAGCGGGTTCCTCTACAATGAGCAGTTCTTC.

The chain recombines TRBV18 with TRBJ2-5; D not certain. This CDR3 has 15 residues. Trimming left V 2 bases short and J 3 bases short, with 13 bases between. From germline, CDR1 is KGHSH and CDR2 LQKENI. Here the CDR3 DNA reads TGTGCCAGCTCACCATCTTTTGGGGTGAAAGAGACCCAGTACTTC. The encoded protein is CASSPSFGVKETQYF.

This clonotype was counted between two and nine times. J is TRBJ1-6 and V is TRBV6-6, with 7 bases identical to TRBD1. The length of the CDR3 is 15 residues. The V and J ends lost 6 bases and 6 bases, in that order; junction bases with no gene match: 8. Germline lookup yields CDR1 MNHNY and CDR2 SVGAGI (reference sequence). CDR3 region: CASSADRPVNSPLHF. CDR3 in DNA: TGTGCCAGCAGCGCGGACAGGCCCGTTAATTCACCCCTCCACTTT.

The chain carries TRBV24-1 and TRBJ2-3; D gene unclear. The V end lost 1 base, the J end lost 0 bases, and 7 bases lay between the germline ends. In germline, CDR1 is KGHDR, CDR2 SFDVKD. The CDR3 has 15 amino acids. The chain's CDR3 is CATSDFRESTDTQYF. The CDR3 DNA follows: TGTGCCACCAGTGATTTTAGGGAAAGCACAGATACGCAGTATTTT.

DNA of the CDR3: TGTGCCAGCAGATTCAGCGGGGCCCCGTACCAAGAGACCCAGTACTTC. Translation: CASRFSGAPYQETQYF. This chain links TRBV7-9 with TRBJ2-5, with 7 positions matching TRBD2. V shed 6 bases, J shed 0 bases, and the junction held 10 bases outside the gene matches. Per the germline V gene, CDR1 is SEHNR and CDR2 is FQNEAQ (reference sequence). The CDR3 runs 16 residues.

This clonotype was observed a handful of times. This rearrangement joins TRBV7-6 to TRBJ2-3; 7 positions agree with TRBD1. From germline, CDR1 is SGHVS and CDR2 FNYEAQ. J was trimmed by 1 base and V by 2 bases; bases with no gene match: 12. The CDR3 runs 18 residues. The CDR3 sequence is CASSLPREGAPGTDTQYF. The CDR3 region has the DNA TGTGCCAGCAGCTTACCTCGCGAGGGGGCGCCAGGCACAGATACGCAGTATTTT.

This clonotype was observed a handful of times. This chain joins TRBV7-8 and TRBJ2-1; D is perhaps TRBD2 (5 bases). The V gene lost 2 bases and the J gene lost 9 bases, with 8 bases spanning the gap. The CDR3 consists of 12 residues. Germline-derived CDR1 and CDR2 are SGHVS and FQNEAQ. The DNA of the CDR3 is TGTGCCAGCAGCTTAACTAGAATTGAGCAGTTCTTC. It specifies CASSLTRIEQFF.

This clonotype occurred a few times. The J gene is TRBJ1-2, the V gene TRBV7-6, with a weak D call TRBD1 (6 bases). This CDR3 spans 15 amino acids. The germline CDR1 and CDR2 sequences are SGHVS and FNYEAQ. V lost 1 base, J lost 8 bases, and 17 bases lay in between. DNA for the CDR3: TGTGCCAGCAGCTTAGAAGAGACGGGGGGCGACGGCTACACCTTC. Its translation is CASSLEETGGDGYTF.

This clonotype came up once. Relative to the germline gene, one junction end is altered; a read error may explain this. This chain connects TRBV7-6 to TRBJ2-3; weak D call: TRBD2 (7 bases). The V gene's germline CDR1 is SGHVS and CDR2 FNYEAQ. The CDR3 extends over 16 amino acids. DNA for the CDR3: TGTGCCAGCAGCTTAGGGGCGGGGGCTAGCACAGTTACGCAGTATTTT. It is translated as CASSLGAGASTVTQYF.

V usage is TRBV9 and J usage is TRBJ2-7; the D gene could be TRBD1 or TRBD2 (7 bases each). Per the germline V gene, CDR1 is SGDLS and CDR2 is YYNGEE. The V end lost 0 bases, the J end lost 1 base, and 14 bases lay between the germline ends. This CDR3 has 16 amino acids. The CDR3 DNA is TGTGCCAGCAGCGTAGGGGGAGGGGGCGAATCCTACGAGCAGTACTTC. The encoded protein is CASSVGGGGESYEQYF.

The chain is built from TRBV7-9 and TRBJ2-1; TRBD1 agrees at 9 bases. CDR1 SEHNR and CDR2 FQNEAQ come from the germline V gene (reference sequence). The J segment lost 7 bases and the V segment lost 0 bases, leaving 7 bases of the junction unmatched. The CDR3 covers 16 residues. The CDR3 DNA reads TGTGCCAGCAGCTTAGCGAGGACAGGGGAAGGGAATGAGCAGTTCTTC. It encodes CASSLARTGEGNEQFF. Full variable domain (missing parts from reference TRBV7-9 and TRBJ2-1): DTGVSQNPRHKITKRGQNVTFRCDPISEHNRLYWYRQTLGQGPEFLTYFQNEAQLEKSRLLSDRFSAERPKGSFSTLEIQRTEQGDSAMYLCASSLARTGEGNEQFFGPGTRLTVL.

Ten or more counts support this clonotype. The chain has TRBV7-8 and TRBJ2-1, with 7 bases identical to TRBD1. The germline gives CDR1 SGHVS, CDR2 FQNEAQ. V lost 2 bases, J lost 0 bases, and 7 bases stayed unmatched. There are 17 residues in the CDR3. In DNA form, the CDR3 reads TGTGCCAGCAGCTTAAAACAGGGGACGAGCTCCTACAATGAGCAGTTCTTC. It specifies CASSLKQGTSSYNEQFF.

This clonotype has a handful of counts. V and J are TRBV4-3 and TRBJ1-2, with a tentative D call TRBD1 (5 bases). This CDR3 contains 14 residues. V lost 0 bases and J 8 bases, leaving 13 bases between the germline ends. The germline gives CDR1 LGHNA, CDR2 YSLEER. The CDR3 sequence is CASSQDRQGRGYTF. The CDR3 coding sequence is TGCGCCAGCAGCCAAGATCGGCAGGGAAGGGGCTACACCTTC.

This chain links TRBV7-9 with TRBJ2-1; D not certain. The germline V and J ends were trimmed by 5 bases and 2 bases, with 13 bases remaining between them. The germline gives CDR1 SEHNR, CDR2 FQNEAQ (reference sequence). CDR3 size: 15 residues. The CDR3 region has the DNA TGTGCCAGCAGCCCTTTATTTGGCACCTACAATGAGCAGTTCTTC. Translating gives CASSPLFGTYNEQFF.

The genes are TRBV12-3 or TRBV12-4 and TRBJ2-1; 9 nucleotides match TRBD1. The CDR3 is made up of 16 amino acids. V trimming: 7 bases; J trimming: 3 bases; junction bases outside the gene matches: 10. CDR3 in DNA: TGTGCCAGCACCACAGAGGGACAGGGCGTCTACAATGAGCAGTTCTTC. Translating gives CASTTEGQGVYNEQFF.